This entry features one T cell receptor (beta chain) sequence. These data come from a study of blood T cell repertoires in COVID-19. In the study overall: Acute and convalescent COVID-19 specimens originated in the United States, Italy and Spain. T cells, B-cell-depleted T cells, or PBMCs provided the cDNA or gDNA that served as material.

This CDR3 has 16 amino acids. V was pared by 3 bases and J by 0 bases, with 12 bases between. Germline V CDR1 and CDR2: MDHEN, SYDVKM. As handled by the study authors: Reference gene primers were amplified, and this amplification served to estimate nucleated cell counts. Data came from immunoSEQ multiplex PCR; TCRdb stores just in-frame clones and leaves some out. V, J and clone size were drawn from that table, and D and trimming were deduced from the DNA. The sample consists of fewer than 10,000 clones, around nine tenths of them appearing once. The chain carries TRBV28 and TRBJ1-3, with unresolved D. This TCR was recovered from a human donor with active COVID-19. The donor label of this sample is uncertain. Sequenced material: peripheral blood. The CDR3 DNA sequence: TGTGCCAGCAGTTTTTCGGGAGCAATCTCTGGAAACACCATATATTTT. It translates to CASSFSGAISGNTIYF.